Shown below are 28 T cell receptor beta chains from a single sample sequenced in a study of blood T cells in healthy people across ages. Combining a sample-barcoded 5' primer with a J-beta primer mix, a second PCR ran for roughly 7 to 11 cycles. TCRdb redid the calling of the 5' RACE reads with MiXCR, one entry per CDR3 protein. The top ten clones hold roughly an eighth of a sample with about 900,000 distinct CDR3 sequences, around 49% of them seen once. The sequenced sample was blood. These receptors all come from a man aged 25-40 years in good health.

CDR3 protein: CASSGSQGTVHNEQFF. DNA for the CDR3: TGTGCCAGCAGTGGTAGTCAGGGCACCGTACACAATGAGCAGTTCTTC. This rearrangement joins TRBV2 to TRBJ2-1, with D possibly matching TRBD1 (5 bases). This CDR3 has 16 residues. V lost 4 bases to trimming and J lost 5 bases, with 18 bases between them. Germline V gives CDR1 SNHLY, CDR2 FYNNEI.

The chain carries TRBV18 and TRBJ1-1; D not certain. The CDR3 sequence is 15 residues long. Germline CDR1 is KGHSH and CDR2 is LQKENI. V was shortened by 2 bases and J by 1 base, with 11 bases between the two germline ends. This chain's CDR3 is CASSPVQARNTEAFF. Written as DNA, the CDR3 is TGTGCCAGCTCACCAGTGCAGGCTAGGAACACTGAAGCTTTCTTT.

The genes are TRBV20-1 and TRBJ2-1; TRBD2 aligns across 9 bases. This CDR3 has 15 residues. V lost 0 bases to trimming and J lost 5 bases; unmatched junction nucleotides: 5. In germline, CDR1 is DFQATT, CDR2 SNEGSKA (reference sequence). This chain's CDR3 is CSARDGLARDNEQFF. In DNA, the CDR3 is TGCAGTGCTAGAGATGGACTAGCGCGGGACAATGAGCAGTTCTTC.

There are many counts of this clonotype. This chain uses TRBV4-3 with TRBJ2-3; 12 bases are a match to TRBD2. The CDR3 has 15 residues. Germline V gene sequence: CDR1 LGHNA, CDR2 YSLEER. After removal of 5 bases from V and 2 bases from J, the junction contained 2 bases not matched to a gene. DNA for the CDR3: TGCGCCAGCAGCTGGACTAGCGGGGACACAGATACGCAGTATTTT. Amino acid sequence: CASSWTSGDTDTQYF.

For this clonotype: An end of the junction does not agree with germline; a read error may underlie this. The chain has TRBV7-2 and TRBJ2-1; the match to TRBD2 covers 9 bases. Germline CDR1 is SGHTA and CDR2 is FQGNSA. The CDR3 extends over 17 amino acids. Here the CDR3 DNA reads TGTGCCAGCGGCTTAGATGGGAGCGGGGGGACCTACAATGAGCAGTTCTTC. Translated: CASGLDGSGGTYNEQFF.

The V and J genes are TRBV11-1 and TRBJ2-7, with a weak D call TRBD2 (5 bases). Germline loops: CDR1 SGHAT, CDR2 FQDESV (reference sequence). The CDR3 extends over 14 amino acids. Trimming stripped 5 bases from V and 2 bases from J, with 13 bases between. The CDR3 is CASSEGINTYEQYF. The CDR3 bases are TGTGCCAGCAGCGAGGGCATTAACACCTACGAGCAGTACTTC.

The chain has TRBV3-1 and TRBJ2-1, with TRBD2 identical over 9 bases. The CDR3 has 14 amino acids. The V segment lost 1 base and the J segment 10 bases; nucleotides outside the gene matches: 5. From germline, CDR1 is LGHDT and CDR2 YNNKEL (reference sequence). The chain's CDR3 is CASSQGLAGSEQFF. In DNA, the CDR3 is TGTGCCAGCAGCCAAGGGCTAGCGGGGAGCGAGCAGTTCTTC.

Of note for this clonotype: A junction boundary mismatches the germline segment, possibly from a read error. The rearrangement uses TRBV5-1 and TRBJ2-1; no definite D call. Per the germline V gene, CDR1 is SGHRS and CDR2 is YFSETQ. The CDR3 extends over 13 amino acids. CDR3 in DNA: TGCGCCTGCAGCTTGGGCTCGGAAAGGAGGCAGTTCTTC. It is translated as CACSLGSERRQFF.

The genes are TRBV6-1 and TRBJ2-7; D is ambiguous. The CDR3 covers 14 residues. CDR1 is MNHNS and CDR2 is SASEGT in the germline V gene. Trimming stripped 6 bases from V and 1 base from J, with 13 bases between. The CDR3 sequence: CASSPGELSYEQYF. For the CDR3, the DNA is TGTGCCAGCAGCCCGGGCGAGCTATCCTACGAGCAGTACTTC.

The V call is TRBV2, the J call TRBJ1-2; D not resolved. The V gene lost 4 bases and the J gene lost 0 bases, with 12 bases spanning the gap. This CDR3 is built from 15 residues. CDR1 and CDR2 (germline): SNHLY, FYNNEI. DNA of the CDR3: TGTGCCAGCAGTGGTTCCAGTGAGACTAACTATGGCTACACCTTC. This gives the protein CASSGSSETNYGYTF.

Of note for this clonotype: One base away lies a much larger clone, so this may be a sequencing read error. CDR3 DNA: TGCGCCAGCAGCAAAGGGACAGGGCTGGACAATGAGCAGTACTTC. Translation gives CASSKGTGLDNEQYF. The V call is TRBV4-1, the J call TRBJ2-5; 9 bases match TRBD1. The CDR3 is 15 amino acids. Germline loops: CDR1 MGHRA, CDR2 YSYEKL. V dropped 5 bases and J dropped 11; count of bases not matched to a gene: 15.

Remarks on this clonotype: A much larger clonotype is one base distant, so this may be a read error. This chain joins TRBV27 and TRBJ2-5, with D perhaps given as TRBD1 or TRBD2 (5 bases each). Germline V lookup: CDR1 MNHEY, CDR2 SMNVEV (reference sequence). This CDR3 is 14 amino acids long. The CDR3 reads CAGSLGTKGETQYF. DNA of the CDR3: TGTGCCGGCAGTTTGGGGACCAAGGGGGAGACCCAGTACTTC.

The V call is TRBV28, the J call TRBJ2-3; unclear D gene. Germline V gives CDR1 MDHEN, CDR2 SYDVKM. V was trimmed by 2 bases and J by 2 bases, leaving 5 bases between them. The CDR3 extends over 13 amino acids. The CDR3 sequence is CASSLRLTDTQYF. In nucleotides, the CDR3 is TGTGCCAGCAGTTTACGGCTCACAGATACGCAGTATTTT.

This clonotype was observed a handful of times. This may be a read error: a much more frequent sequence differs by one nucleotide. This chain links TRBV2 with TRBJ2-7; D is undetermined. Trimming pared 5 bases from V and 4 bases from J, leaving 6 bases between. The CDR3 is 11 amino acids. Germline CDR1 and CDR2: SNHLY and FYNNEI. CDR3 DNA sequence: TGTGCCAGCAGTACCCAATACGAGCAGTACTTC. Protein: CASSTQYEQYF.

This clonotype was detected a few times. The V and J genes are TRBV7-2 and TRBJ1-2; TRBD1 might be the D (6 bases). Trimming took 5 bases from V and 4 from J, leaving 14 bases between them. Germline V gives CDR1 SGHTA, CDR2 FQGNSA. There are 14 residues in the CDR3. The CDR3 is CASSDHRAIYGYTF. The CDR3 nucleotides are TGTGCCAGCAGCGACCACAGGGCGATCTATGGCTACACCTTC.

The chain carries TRBV28 and TRBJ2-6, with unresolved D. V was cut by 2 bases and J by 2 bases, with 7 bases left in between. Germline CDR1 and CDR2: MDHEN and SYDVKM. CDR3 length equals 15 residues. This CDR3 reads CASSLMFTGANVLTF. The CDR3 coding sequence is TGTGCCAGCAGTTTAATGTTCACTGGGGCCAACGTCCTGACTTTC.

The V and J genes are TRBV5-1 and TRBJ2-3; the match to TRBD2 covers 15 bases. Germline V gene sequence: CDR1 SGHRS, CDR2 YFSETQ. Trimming cost V 4 bases and J 3 bases; bases outside gene matches: 6. The CDR3 loop spans 17 amino acids. The CDR3 loop is CASSTGTSGGSTDTQYF. CDR3 bases: TGCGCCAGCAGCACCGGGACTAGCGGGGGGTCGACAGATACGCAGTATTTT.

The CDR3 protein is CATSTPAGNTEAFF. As DNA, the CDR3 is TGTGCCACCAGCACCCCGGCGGGGAACACTGAAGCTTTCTTT. V usage is TRBV15 and J usage is TRBJ1-1; D is undetermined. CDR1 and CDR2 (germline): LNHNV, YYDKDF (reference sequence). This CDR3 is built from 14 residues. V dropped 4 bases and J dropped 1 base, with 10 bases sitting between them. Together with reference TRBV15 and TRBJ1-1, the CDR3 gives the full variable domain: DAMVIQNPRYQVTQFGKPVTLSCSQTLNHNVMYWYQQKSSQAPKLLFHYYDKDFNNEADTPDNFQSRRPNTSFCFLDIRSPGLGDTAMYLCATSTPAGNTEAFFGQGTRLTVV.

The chain carries TRBV11-2 and TRBJ1-4, with D possibly TRBD1 on 6 matching bases. The ends were cut back, 0 bases at V and 7 bases at J, with 15 bases in the middle. This CDR3 has 16 residues. Germline loops: CDR1 SGHAT, CDR2 FQNNGV. The CDR3 DNA follows: TGTGCCAGCAGCTTAGAGGGGGGCCTATTGAGTGAAAAACTGTTTTTT. Its translation is CASSLEGGLLSEKLFF.

The chain couples TRBV4-3 to TRBJ2-5, with D perhaps TRBD2 (6 bases). The V and J ends lost 4 bases and 1 base respectively, with 13 bases between them. Germline V CDR1 and CDR2: LGHNA, YSLEER. This CDR3 has 15 residues. The DNA of the CDR3 is TGCGCCAGCAGCCGGGGGGAGCAGAGCCAAGAGACCCAGTACTTC. Amino acid sequence: CASSRGEQSQETQYF.

This clonotype was seen a handful of times. The chain combines TRBV3-1 with TRBJ2-1; 7 nucleotides match TRBD2. The CDR3 has 13 amino acids. CDR1 is LGHDT, CDR2 YNNKEL, per germline (reference sequence). After removal of 2 bases from V and 5 bases from J, the junction contained 0 bases not matched to a gene. The CDR3 sequence is CASSQLADNEQFF. The CDR3 region has the DNA TGTGCCAGCAGCCAACTAGCGGACAATGAGCAGTTCTTC.

This clonotype was observed many times. The CDR3 DNA follows: TGTGCCAGCAGTTCTAGGGGGACAATCCACCAAGAGACCCAGTACTTC. As protein: CASSSRGTIHQETQYF. V and J are TRBV2 and TRBJ2-5; tentatively, D is TRBD1 (6 bases). Trimming shortened V by 5 bases and J by 0 bases, and 16 bases separated the two germline ends. The CDR3 is 16 residues long. CDR1 and CDR2 from the germline V gene are SNHLY and FYNNEI.

The table lists this clonotype with a count of one. This chain joins TRBV29-1 and TRBJ2-3, with D possibly being TRBD2 (6 bases). Germline V gene sequence: CDR1 SQVTM, CDR2 ANQGSEA. There are 13 residues in the CDR3. Trimming removed 7 bases from V and 6 bases from J, with 17 bases in between. The CDR3 region has the DNA TGCAGCGACCTCACACTAGCTCGGGATACGCAGTATTTT. Residues: CSDLTLARDTQYF.

This clonotype was counted only a few times. The CDR3 spells CASSQEVRGYNQPQHF. The CDR3 DNA reads TGCGCCAGCAGCCAAGAAGTTAGGGGCTACAATCAGCCCCAGCATTTT. The chain carries TRBV4-1 and TRBJ1-5; possible D gene TRBD1, 5 bases. With 0 bases removed from V and 3 bases from J, the gap between germline ends came to 12 bases. The CDR3 covers 16 residues. CDR1 and CDR2 (germline): MGHRA, YSYEKL.

CDR3 amino acids: CASSLDIQGLASFSYNEQFF. The CDR3 DNA reads TGTGCCAGCAGCTTAGATATACAGGGACTCGCTTCCTTCTCCTACAATGAGCAGTTCTTC. The chain combines TRBV11-2 with TRBJ2-1; D possibly matches TRBD1 or TRBD2 (6 bases each). The ends were cut back, 0 bases at V and 0 bases at J, with 21 bases in the middle. CDR1 is SGHAT, CDR2 FQNNGV, per germline. This CDR3 comprises 20 residues.

This clonotype was detected a few times. The chain combines TRBV20-1 with TRBJ2-5; TRBD2 is a possible D gene (7 bases). The germline CDR1 and CDR2 sequences are DFQATT and SNEGSKA (reference sequence). This CDR3 region has 15 residues. The germline V and J ends were trimmed by 4 bases and 1 base, with 16 bases remaining between them. The CDR3 DNA sequence: TGCAGTGCTACCCTTGGGGGGGCCCCCCAAGAGACCCAGTACTTC. Amino acid sequence: CSATLGGAPQETQYF.

This clonotype was picked up a small number of times. The chain carries TRBV11-2 and TRBJ2-7; D perhaps matches TRBD1 (6 bases). The length of the CDR3 is 13 residues. Germline V CDR1 and CDR2: SGHAT, FQNNGV. Trimming shortened V by 3 bases and J by 5 bases, and 11 bases separated the two germline ends. This CDR3 reads CASSFTGNHEQYF. CDR3 DNA: TGTGCCAGCAGCTTTACAGGGAACCACGAGCAGTACTTC.

A few counts support this clonotype. The chain is built from TRBV4-3 and TRBJ1-2; D not resolved. Germline lookup yields CDR1 LGHNA and CDR2 YSLEER. The CDR3 length is 14 residues. V shed 4 bases and J shed 1 base, with 10 bases lying between them. This CDR3 is CASSRSGNNYGYTF. The DNA of the CDR3 is TGCGCCAGCAGCCGATCCGGGAATAACTATGGCTACACCTTC.